This TCR beta chain was captured by sequencing in a study of T cells in Graves' hyperthyroidism and ophthalmopathy. Study outcomes and limitations: Onset of ophthalmopathy came a median 6.5 months after the model predicted it.

RNA transcripts provided the source from which TCR beta CDR3 regions were amplified. TCR CDR3 regions were first amplified by RT-PCR with HTBI primers. TCRdb recomputed calls from the multiplex PCR reads with MiXCR, one row per CDR3 protein. This table has about 400,000 distinct CDR3 sequences, more than 15% appearing once. The V end lost 0 bases, the J end lost 5 bases, and 11 bases lay between the germline ends. The germline gives CDR1 MNHEY, CDR2 SVGEGT. The CDR3 totals 14 residues. Absent ophthalmopathy progression within 18 months defined stable Graves' hyperthyroidism. Not enrolled were patients with uncontrolled infection, other autoimmune disease, pregnancy or lactation. Fresh peripheral blood, roughly 10 ml of it, supplied the PBMCs. Turning to this clonotype: The antigen is undetermined.

What was sequenced was blood. The V and J genes are TRBV6-2 or TRBV6-3 and TRBJ2-7; D is possibly TRBD1 or TRBD2 (5 bases each). The TCR sequence derives from a woman aged 18-30 years with Graves' hyperthyroidism. The CDR3 coding sequence is TGTGCCAGCAGTTACTCGCTTGGGGGAGACGAGCAGTACTTC. This encodes CASSYSLGGDEQYF.